The 12 T cell receptor beta chains given below trace back to one sample, sequenced in a study of blood T cell repertoires in COVID-19. Assay used: immunoSEQ multiplex PCR; TCRdb lists only in-frame clones, some missing. The data contain 250,000 to 300,000 clones, around 93% of them singletons. What was sequenced was PBMCs or T cells enriched from blood (not recorded which). The receptor source for this set is a human donor in a cohort exposed to, infected with or recovered from COVID-19 (not recorded which). The donor label of this sample is uncertain.

This clone appeared a single time. CDR3: CASRDTGTANYGYTF. Here the CDR3 DNA reads TGCGCCAGCAGAGATACCGGGACAGCTAACTATGGCTACACCTTC. The chain combines TRBV5-1 with TRBJ1-2; 7 bases match TRBD1. The germline V gene has CDR1 SGHRS and CDR2 YFSETQ. The V segment lost 5 bases and the J segment 0 bases; nucleotides outside the gene matches: 7. There are 15 residues in the CDR3.

CDR3 nucleotide sequence: TGCGCCAGCAGCTCCGGACAGAGCACAGATACGCAGTATTTT. It translates to CASSSGQSTDTQYF. This chain joins TRBV5-1 and TRBJ2-3; TRBD1 might be the D (6 bases). V was cut by 3 bases and J by 0 bases, with 8 bases left in between. Germline V gives CDR1 SGHRS, CDR2 YFSETQ. The CDR3 is 14 residues long.

The V call is TRBV5-6, the J call TRBJ2-1; 7 positions match TRBD2. V gave up 4 bases and J gave up 1 base; unmatched junction bases: 2. The CDR3 extends over 14 amino acids. Germline CDR1 reads SGHDT; CDR2 reads YYEEEE. The CDR3 is CASSPGGSYNEQFF. CDR3 nucleotide sequence: TGTGCCAGCAGCCCGGGAGGTTCCTACAATGAGCAGTTCTTC.

This rearrangement joins TRBV19 to TRBJ1-2, with TRBD1 matching 10 bases. The CDR3 consists of 14 residues. Germline values: CDR1 LNHDA, CDR2 SQIVND (reference sequence). Losses at the gene ends were 10 bases for V and 6 bases for J; bases not matched to a gene: 11. The DNA for the CDR3 is TGTGCCACCACAAGACAGGGGGCCGTTAATGGCTACACCTTC. It yields the protein CATTRQGAVNGYTF.

This clone was found once. The J gene is TRBJ1-3, the V gene TRBV10-3; D not certain. Germline lookup yields CDR1 ENHRY and CDR2 SYGVKD. CDR3 length: 13 amino acids. Deletions cut 10 bases from V and 4 bases from J, with 14 bases between. Here the CDR3 reads CATAPQAGNTIYF. The CDR3 DNA reads TGTGCCACCGCTCCGCAGGCGGGAAACACCATATATTTT.

This sequence joins TRBV2 and TRBJ1-1, with 8 bases lining up with TRBD1. Per germline, CDR1 SNHLY and CDR2 FYNNEI. The CDR3 totals 14 residues. V shed 3 bases, J shed 3 bases, and the junction held 3 bases outside the gene matches. The CDR3 loop reads CASSDGQGDTEAFF. CDR3 coding DNA: TGTGCCAGCAGTGATGGACAGGGCGACACTGAAGCTTTCTTT.

J is TRBJ2-5 and V is TRBV2; TRBD1 matches at 7 bases. With 6 bases clipped from V and 2 bases from J, the junction kept 15 bases outside the gene matches. The germline CDR1 and CDR2 sequences are SNHLY and FYNNEI. The CDR3 has 17 residues. The CDR3 is CASRPTGTRFGQETQYF. The CDR3 DNA is TGTGCCAGCAGACCGACAGGGACACGCTTCGGTCAAGAGACCCAGTACTTC.

The rearrangement joins TRBV5-5 to TRBJ1-5; 7 bases map to TRBD1. CDR3 length: 14 amino acids. Germline CDR1 and CDR2: SGHKS and YYEKEE (reference sequence). V gave up 4 bases and J gave up 6 bases; unmatched junction bases: 7. CDR3 sequence: CASSPGTVGQPQHF. CDR3 nucleotide sequence: TGTGCCAGCAGCCCAGGGACAGTGGGTCAGCCCCAGCATTTT.

V usage is TRBV6-5 and J usage is TRBJ1-3, with D unclear. V lost 0 bases, J lost 3 bases, and 9 bases lay in between. Germline V CDR1 and CDR2: MNHEY, SVGAGI. There are 15 residues in the CDR3. This CDR3 is CASSYSIQVGNTIYF. The CDR3 DNA sequence: TGTGCCAGCAGTTACTCGATCCAGGTTGGAAACACCATATATTTT.

The chain couples TRBV19 to TRBJ1-2; the match to TRBD1 covers 8 bases. V trimming: 3 bases; J trimming: 2 bases; junction bases outside the gene matches: 2. CDR1 is LNHDA, CDR2 SQIVND, per germline (reference sequence). This CDR3 has 14 residues. The CDR3 region is CASSMTGANYGYTF. CDR3 bases: TGTGCCAGTAGTATGACAGGGGCGAACTATGGCTACACCTTC.

This clone showed up just a few times. The chain links TRBV30 to TRBJ1-6; TRBD1 matches 7 bases. The V gene end was trimmed by 5 bases and the J gene end by 6 bases; junction bases not matched to a gene: 10. Per the germline V gene, CDR1 is GTSNPN and CDR2 is SVGIG (reference sequence). This CDR3 spans 15 amino acids. CDR3 sequence (DNA): TGTGCCTGGGAGGGTCCCGGGACAGCTAATTCACCCCTCCACTTT. Its translation: CAWEGPGTANSPLHF.

The chain recombines TRBV19 with TRBJ1-2; D not resolved. The germline V gene has CDR1 LNHDA and CDR2 SQIVND (reference sequence). CDR3 length: 14 amino acids. V lost 5 bases, J lost 7 bases, and 17 bases lay in between. CDR3 residues: CASSQGRFASGYTF. The CDR3 DNA follows: TGTGCCAGTAGTCAAGGTCGGTTCGCTAGTGGCTACACCTTC.